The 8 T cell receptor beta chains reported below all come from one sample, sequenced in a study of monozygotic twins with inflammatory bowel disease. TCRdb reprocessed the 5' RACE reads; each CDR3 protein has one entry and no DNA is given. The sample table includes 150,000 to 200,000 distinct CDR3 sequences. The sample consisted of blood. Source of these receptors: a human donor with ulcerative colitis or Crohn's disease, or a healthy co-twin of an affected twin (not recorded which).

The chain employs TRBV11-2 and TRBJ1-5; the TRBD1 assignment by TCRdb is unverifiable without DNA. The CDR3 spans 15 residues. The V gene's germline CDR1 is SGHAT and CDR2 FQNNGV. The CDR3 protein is CASTLSGTGNQPQHF. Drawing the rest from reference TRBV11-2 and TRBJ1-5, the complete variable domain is EAGVAQSPRYKIIEKRQSVAFWCNPISGHATLYWYQQILGQGPKLLIQFQNNGVVDDSQLPKDRFSAERLKGVDSTLKIQPAKLEDSAVYLCASTLSGTGNQPQHFGDGTRLSIL.

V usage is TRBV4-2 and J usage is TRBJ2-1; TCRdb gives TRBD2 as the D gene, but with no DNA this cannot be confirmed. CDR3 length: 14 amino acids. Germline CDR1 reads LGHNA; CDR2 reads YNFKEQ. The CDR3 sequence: CASSQDPSSVEQFF.

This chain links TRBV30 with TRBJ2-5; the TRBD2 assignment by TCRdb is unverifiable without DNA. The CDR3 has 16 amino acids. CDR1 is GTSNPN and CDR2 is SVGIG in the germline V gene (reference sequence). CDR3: CAWSALGLAGSGTQYF.

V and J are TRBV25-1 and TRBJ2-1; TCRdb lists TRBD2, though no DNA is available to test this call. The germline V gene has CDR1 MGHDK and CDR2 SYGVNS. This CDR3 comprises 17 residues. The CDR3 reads CASASSGGGVSYNEQFF.

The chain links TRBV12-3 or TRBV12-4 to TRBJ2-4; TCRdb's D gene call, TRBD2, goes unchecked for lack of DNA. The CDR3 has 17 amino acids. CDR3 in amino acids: CASSFPGAPVAKNIQYF.

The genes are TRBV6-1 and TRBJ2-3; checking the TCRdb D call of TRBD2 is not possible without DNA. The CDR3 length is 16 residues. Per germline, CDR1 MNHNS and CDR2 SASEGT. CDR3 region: CASTTRGREDADTQYF.

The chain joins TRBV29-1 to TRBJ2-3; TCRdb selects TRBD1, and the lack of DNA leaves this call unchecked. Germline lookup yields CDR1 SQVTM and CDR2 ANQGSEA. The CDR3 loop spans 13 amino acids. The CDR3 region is CSVEEGGTDTQYF.

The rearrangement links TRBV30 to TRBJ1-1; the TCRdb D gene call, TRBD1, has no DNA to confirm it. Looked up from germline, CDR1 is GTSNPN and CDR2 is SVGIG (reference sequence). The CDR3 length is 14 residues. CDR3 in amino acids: CAWSVLHLGAAAFF.